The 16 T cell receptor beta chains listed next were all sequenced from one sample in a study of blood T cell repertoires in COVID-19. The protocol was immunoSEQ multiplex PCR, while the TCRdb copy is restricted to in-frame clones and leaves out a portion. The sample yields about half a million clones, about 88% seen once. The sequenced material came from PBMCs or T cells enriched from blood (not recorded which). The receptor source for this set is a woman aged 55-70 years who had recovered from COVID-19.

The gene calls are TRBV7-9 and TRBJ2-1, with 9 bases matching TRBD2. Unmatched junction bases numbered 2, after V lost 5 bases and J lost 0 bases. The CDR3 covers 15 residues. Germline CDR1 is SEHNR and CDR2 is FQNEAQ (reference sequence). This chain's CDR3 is CASSHSGGSYNEQFF. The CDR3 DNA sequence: TGTGCCAGCAGCCATAGCGGGGGCTCCTACAATGAGCAGTTCTTC.

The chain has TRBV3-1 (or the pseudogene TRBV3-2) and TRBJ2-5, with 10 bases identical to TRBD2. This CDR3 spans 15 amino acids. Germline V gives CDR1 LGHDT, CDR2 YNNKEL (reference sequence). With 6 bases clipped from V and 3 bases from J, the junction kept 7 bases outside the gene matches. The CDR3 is CASSRPSGGKETQYF. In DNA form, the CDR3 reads TGTGCCAGCAGTCGACCTAGCGGGGGTAAAGAGACCCAGTACTTC.

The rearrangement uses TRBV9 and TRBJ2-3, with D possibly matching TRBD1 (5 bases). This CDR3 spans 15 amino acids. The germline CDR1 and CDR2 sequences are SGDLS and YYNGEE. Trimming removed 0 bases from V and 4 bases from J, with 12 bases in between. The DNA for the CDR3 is TGTGCCAGCAGCGTAGGAGACAGATATGCAGATACGCAGTATTTT. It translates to CASSVGDRYADTQYF.

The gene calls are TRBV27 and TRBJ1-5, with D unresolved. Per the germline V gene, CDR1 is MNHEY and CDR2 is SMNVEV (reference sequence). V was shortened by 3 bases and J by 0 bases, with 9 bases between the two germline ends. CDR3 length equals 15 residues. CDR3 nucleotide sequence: TGTGCCAGCAGTTTTTTGGGAGATAGCAATCAGCCCCAGCATTTT. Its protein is CASSFLGDSNQPQHF.

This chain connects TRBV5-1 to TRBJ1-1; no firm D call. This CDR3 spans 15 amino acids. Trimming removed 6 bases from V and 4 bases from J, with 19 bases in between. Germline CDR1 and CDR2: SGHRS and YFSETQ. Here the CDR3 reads CASTQGSWEGTEAFF. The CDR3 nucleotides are TGCGCCAGCACCCAAGGGTCTTGGGAGGGCACTGAAGCTTTCTTT.

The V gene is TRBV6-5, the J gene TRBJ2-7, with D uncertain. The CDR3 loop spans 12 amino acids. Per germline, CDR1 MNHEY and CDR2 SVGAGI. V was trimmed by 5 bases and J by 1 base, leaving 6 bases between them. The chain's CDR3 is CASSPRSYEQYF. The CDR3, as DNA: TGTGCCAGCAGTCCGAGGTCCTACGAGCAGTACTTC.

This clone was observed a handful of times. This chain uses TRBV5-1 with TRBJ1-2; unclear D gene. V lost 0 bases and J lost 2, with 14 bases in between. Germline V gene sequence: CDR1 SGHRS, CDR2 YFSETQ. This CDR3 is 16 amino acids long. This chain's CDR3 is CASSLGATPVNYGYTF. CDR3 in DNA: TGCGCCAGCAGCTTGGGGGCAACGCCGGTAAACTATGGCTACACCTTC.

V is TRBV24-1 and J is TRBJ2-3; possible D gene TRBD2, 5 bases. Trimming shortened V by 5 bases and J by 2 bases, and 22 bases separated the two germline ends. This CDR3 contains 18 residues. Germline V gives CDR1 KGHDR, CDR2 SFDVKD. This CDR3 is CATSGLPGRGTFTDTQYF. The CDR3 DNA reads TGTGCCACCAGTGGTCTCCCAGGACGGGGAACTTTCACAGATACGCAGTATTTT.

CDR3 residues: CASKGRTENIQYF. The CDR3 DNA sequence: TGTGCCAGTAAAGGAAGGACAGAAAACATTCAGTACTTC. This chain connects TRBV19 to TRBJ2-4, with D possibly matching TRBD1 (6 bases). The CDR3 totals 13 residues. Germline V gene sequence: CDR1 LNHDA, CDR2 SQIVND (reference sequence). Trimming took off 7 bases at V and 5 bases at J, with 12 bases between the two ends.

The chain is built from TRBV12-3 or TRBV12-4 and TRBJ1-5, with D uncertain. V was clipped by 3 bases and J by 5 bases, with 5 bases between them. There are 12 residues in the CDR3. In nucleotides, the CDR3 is TGTGCCAGCAGTTTGGGCCATCAGCCCCAGCATTTT. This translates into CASSLGHQPQHF.

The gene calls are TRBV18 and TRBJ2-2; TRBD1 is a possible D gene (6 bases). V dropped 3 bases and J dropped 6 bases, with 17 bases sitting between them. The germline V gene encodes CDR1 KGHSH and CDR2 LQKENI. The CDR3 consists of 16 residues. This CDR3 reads CASSPFRDKWSGELFF. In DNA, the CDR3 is TGTGCCAGCTCACCGTTCCGGGACAAGTGGTCCGGGGAGCTGTTTTTT.

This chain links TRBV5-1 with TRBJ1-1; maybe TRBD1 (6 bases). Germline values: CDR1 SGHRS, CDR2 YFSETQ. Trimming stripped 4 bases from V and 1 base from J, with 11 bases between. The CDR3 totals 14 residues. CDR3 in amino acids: CASSPGHSNTEAFF. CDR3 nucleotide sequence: TGCGCCAGCAGCCCGGGACATTCGAACACTGAAGCTTTCTTT.

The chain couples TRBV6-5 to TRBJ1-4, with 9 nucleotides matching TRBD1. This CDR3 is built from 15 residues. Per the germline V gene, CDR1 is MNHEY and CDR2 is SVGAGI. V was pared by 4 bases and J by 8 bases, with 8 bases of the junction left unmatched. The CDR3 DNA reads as TGTGCCAGCAGTTTATCCGGGACAGGGTGGGAAAAACTGTTTTTT. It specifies CASSLSGTGWEKLFF.

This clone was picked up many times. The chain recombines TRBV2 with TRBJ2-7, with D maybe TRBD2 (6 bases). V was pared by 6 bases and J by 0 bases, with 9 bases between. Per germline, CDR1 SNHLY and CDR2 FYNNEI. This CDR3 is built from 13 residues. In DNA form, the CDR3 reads TGTGCCAGCAGGGGGGGATACTCCTACGAGCAGTACTTC. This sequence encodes CASRGGYSYEQYF.

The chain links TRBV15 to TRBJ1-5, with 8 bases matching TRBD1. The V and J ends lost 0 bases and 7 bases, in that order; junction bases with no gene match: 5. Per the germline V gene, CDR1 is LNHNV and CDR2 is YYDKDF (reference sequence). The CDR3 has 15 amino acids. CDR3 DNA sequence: TGTGCCACCAGCAGAGATGACAGGGGAAGACAGCCCCAGCATTTT. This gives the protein CATSRDDRGRQPQHF.

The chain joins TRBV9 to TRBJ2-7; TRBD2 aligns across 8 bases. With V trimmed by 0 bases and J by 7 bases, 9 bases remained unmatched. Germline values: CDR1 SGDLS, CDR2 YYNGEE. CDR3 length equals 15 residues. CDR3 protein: CASSVAGLASEEQYF. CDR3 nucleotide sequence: TGTGCCAGCAGCGTAGCCGGACTAGCCTCTGAGGAGCAGTACTTC.